These 12 T cell receptor beta chains came from one sample sequenced in a study of T cell repertoires in cytomegalovirus infection. Their antigens are not known. MiXCR, applied by TCRdb to the reads, yields one record per CDR3 protein. The table includes tens of thousands of distinct CDR3 sequences, around 33% detected once. The sample was PBMCs, sequenced either directly or after in vitro stimulation (not recorded which). All receptors come from a human donor in good health (CMV status not recorded). Some clones in this sample may be carry-over from other donors' samples.

The chain is built from TRBV20-1 and TRBJ2-5; TRBD2 matches at 16 bases. CDR1 is DFQATT, CDR2 SNEGSKA, per germline (reference sequence). The V gene end was trimmed by 6 bases and the J gene end by 1 base; junction bases not matched to a gene: 8. CDR3 length: 17 amino acids. The DNA for the CDR3 is TGCAGTGCAATCGGGACTAGCGGGAGGGCCCTCCAAGAGACCCAGTACTTC. It encodes CSAIGTSGRALQETQYF.

V usage is TRBV7-2 and J usage is TRBJ2-3; 8 bases are shared with TRBD2. This CDR3 has 16 residues. The V gene's germline CDR1 is SGHTA and CDR2 FQGNSA. Unmatched junction bases numbered 11, after V lost 5 bases and J lost 4 bases. CDR3 in DNA: TGTGCCAGCAGCGGCAGGCCGGGAGGGGGGCCAGATACGCAGTATTTT. Translating gives CASSGRPGGGPDTQYF.

The chain couples TRBV9 to TRBJ2-1; D is unresolved. Trimming cost V 4 bases and J 1 base, with 6 bases left between them. CDR1 is SGDLS and CDR2 is YYNGEE in the germline V gene. The CDR3 has 13 amino acids. CDR3: CASSPRSYNEQFF. DNA of the CDR3: TGTGCCAGCAGCCCCCGGTCCTACAATGAGCAGTTCTTC.

The gene calls are TRBV28 and TRBJ2-3, with 11 positions matching TRBD2. The trim removed 7 bases at V and 4 bases at J, leaving 10 bases unmatched. The V gene's germline CDR1 is MDHEN and CDR2 SYDVKM. The CDR3 extends over 16 amino acids. CDR3 region: CASTRAELAGADTQYF. The CDR3 DNA is TGTGCCAGCACCCGGGCCGAACTAGCGGGGGCAGATACGCAGTATTTT.

This clonotype appeared many times. The rearrangement links TRBV7-2 to TRBJ1-5; D ambiguous. Trimming shortened V by 1 base and J by 0 bases, and 7 bases separated the two germline ends. The CDR3 spans 15 residues. Germline CDR1 is SGHTA and CDR2 is FQGNSA. The CDR3 DNA is TGTGCCAGCAGCTTAGGACCGTATAGCAATCAGCCCCAGCATTTT. Protein sequence: CASSLGPYSNQPQHF.

This clonotype was counted between two and nine times. This sequence joins TRBV12-3 or TRBV12-4 and TRBJ2-3; 7 nucleotides agree with TRBD1. The CDR3 length is 15 residues. V lost 6 bases to trimming and J lost 2 bases; unmatched junction nucleotides: 8. CDR3 nucleotides: TGTGCCAGCAGCCCCCGGGACAGCCACACAGATACGCAGTATTTT. Its protein is CASSPRDSHTDTQYF.

This clonotype was seen more than once but under ten times. The chain combines TRBV20-1 with TRBJ2-7; a weak D match, TRBD2 (6 bases). CDR1 and CDR2 from the germline V gene are DFQATT and SNEGSKA (reference sequence). There are 15 residues in the CDR3. V dropped 5 bases and J dropped 3 bases, with 20 bases sitting between them. This chain's CDR3 is CSAQPLRGGGYEQYF. CDR3 bases: TGCAGTGCTCAACCCCTCCGGGGAGGCGGCTACGAGCAGTACTTC.

This clonotype turned up a few times. The V and J genes are TRBV20-1 and TRBJ1-5, with 8 bases aligning to TRBD1. The CDR3 spans 15 residues. V shed 1 base, J shed 2 bases, and the junction held 4 bases outside the gene matches. Per germline, CDR1 DFQATT and CDR2 SNEGSKA (reference sequence). The DNA of the CDR3 is TGCAGTGCTAGAGCCCCAGGGGGCGGCAATCAGCCCCAGCATTTT. This codes for CSARAPGGGNQPQHF.

In DNA, the CDR3 is TGCAGTGTAGCTGGGCTGGGCACAGATACGCAGTATTTT. This sequence encodes CSVAGLGTDTQYF. The chain has TRBV20-1 and TRBJ2-3, with D unclear. CDR3 length equals 13 residues. The germline V gene has CDR1 DFQATT and CDR2 SNEGSKA (reference sequence). Trimming removed 7 bases at V and 1 base at J, with 12 bases between.

This sequence joins TRBV19 and TRBJ2-3; 9 bases are shared with TRBD1. The germline CDR1 and CDR2 sequences are LNHDA and SQIVND (reference sequence). V lost 3 bases and J lost 7; bases outside the gene matches: 8. The CDR3 covers 15 residues. CDR3 bases: TGTGCCAGTAGTATCTCCGGGACAGGGTTTTATACGCAGTATTTT. It specifies CASSISGTGFYTQYF.

V usage is TRBV7-2 and J usage is TRBJ2-3; TRBD2 agrees at 7 bases. The CDR3 has 15 amino acids. V trimming: 5 bases; J trimming: 7 bases; junction bases outside the gene matches: 12. Per the germline V gene, CDR1 is SGHTA and CDR2 is FQGNSA. CDR3 region: CASSPWAGASNTQYF. The CDR3 nucleotides are TGTGCCAGCAGCCCCTGGGCGGGAGCTTCGAATACGCAGTATTTT. The variable domain in full, completed from reference TRBV7-2 and TRBJ2-3, reads GAGVSQSPSNKVTEKGKDVELRCDPISGHTALYWYRQSLGQGLEFLIYFQGNSAPDKSGLPSDRFSAERTGGSVSTLTIQRTQQEDSAVYLCASSPWAGASNTQYFGPGTRLTVL.

There are a few counts of this clonotype. The gene calls are TRBV12-3 or TRBV12-4 and TRBJ1-6; D gene uncertain. V lost 5 bases and J lost 7, with 9 bases in between. There are 13 residues in the CDR3. The CDR3 spells CASSALGNSPLHF. In DNA, the CDR3 is TGTGCCAGCAGTGCCCTGGGGAATTCACCCCTCCACTTT.